These 13 T cell receptor beta chains originate from one sample sequenced in a study of shared clonotypes between healthy human individuals (dated by TCRdb to 2019 to 2021). CD8 naive samples were obtained by positive selection for CCR7 among CD45RO-negative cells, yielding a CD45RA+CCR7+ population from which TemRA cells were excluded. Libraries were constructed by the immunoSEQ multiplex PCR assay. TCRdb took this table from immuneACCESS and kept in-frame rearrangements with V and J called. Such tables lack part of the clones; where checked against another copy, unresolved V genes explain under half of the gap, and the rest is unexplained. This sample holds about 580,000 clones; 95% to 98% were observed only once. The top ten clones comprise 0.3% to 0.35% of the sample. Specimen: naive CD8+ T cells sorted from blood. In the paper's terms, the cell subset or site label means: CD45RA+CCR7+. The receptor source for this set is a man aged 30 to 39 in good health.

The chain recombines TRBV27 with TRBJ2-7, with a weak D call TRBD2 (6 bases). CDR1 MNHEY and CDR2 SMNVEV come from the germline V gene (reference sequence). This CDR3 region has 12 residues. Trimming cost V 6 bases and J 0 bases, with 6 bases left between them. CDR3 sequence reads: CASRGGSYEQYF. The DNA for the CDR3 is TGTGCCAGCAGGGGGGGCTCCTACGAGCAGTACTTC.

V gene TRBV29-1 combines with J gene TRBJ2-7, with 12 bases that match TRBD1. CDR1 SQVTM and CDR2 ANQGSEA come from the germline V gene. The ends lost 4 bases at V and 2 bases at J; junction bases unmatched: 6. CDR3 length: 15 residues. The CDR3 region has the DNA TGCAGCGTTGCTGGGACAGGGGGCGCAACCTACGAGCAGTACTTC. It codes for CSVAGTGGATYEQYF.

V gene TRBV30 combines with J gene TRBJ2-3; 9 bases agree with TRBD2. This CDR3 comprises 14 residues. Germline loops: CDR1 GTSNPN, CDR2 SVGIG (reference sequence). J gave up 5 bases and V 0 bases, and 3 bases lay outside the gene matches. The CDR3 here is CAWSVGLAIDTQYF. Written as DNA, the CDR3 is TGTGCCTGGAGTGTGGGACTAGCTATAGATACGCAGTATTTT.

The chain employs TRBV4-1 and TRBJ2-7; the match to TRBD1 covers 8 bases. The ends lost 1 base at V and 4 bases at J; junction bases unmatched: 9. Looked up from germline, CDR1 is MGHRA and CDR2 is YSYEKL. The CDR3 covers 16 residues. CDR3 in amino acids: CASSQAAQGAVYEQYF. The CDR3 DNA is TGCGCCAGCAGCCAAGCCGCGCAGGGGGCTGTATACGAGCAGTACTTC.

The chain joins TRBV10-3 to TRBJ2-5, with D perhaps matching TRBD1 or TRBD2 (5 bases each). This CDR3 has 14 residues. Germline V gene data show CDR1 as ENHRY and CDR2 as SYGVKD. V was cut by 6 bases and J by 5 bases, with 16 bases left in between. The CDR3 region has the DNA TGTGCCATCAGCGATCCTGGGGGTTTGGAGACCCAGTACTTC. It specifies CAISDPGGLETQYF.

The genes are TRBV27 and TRBJ2-1, with 13 bases fitting TRBD2. V dropped 5 bases and J dropped 4; count of bases not matched to a gene: 8. The CDR3 extends over 17 amino acids. Germline V gene data show CDR1 as MNHEY and CDR2 as SMNVEV (reference sequence). The CDR3 nucleotides read TGTGCCAGCAGTCCCTGGACTAGCGGGAGTTTGTACAATGAGCAGTTCTTC. Its translation is CASSPWTSGSLYNEQFF.

V gene TRBV4-1 combines with J gene TRBJ1-1, with no clear D. The ends were cut back, 3 bases at V and 7 bases at J, with 15 bases in the middle. Germline values: CDR1 MGHRA, CDR2 YSYEKL. The CDR3 length is 14 residues. The DNA of the CDR3 is TGCGCCAGCAGCCACCGGGCCGGGGAACATGAAGCTTTCTTT. This gives the protein CASSHRAGEHEAFF.

The chain recombines TRBV2 with TRBJ2-2, with D unclear. V was shortened by 5 bases and J by 3 bases, with 4 bases between the two germline ends. Germline CDR1 and CDR2: SNHLY and FYNNEI. This CDR3 has 12 amino acids. CDR3 DNA: TGTGCCAGCAGTTCGTACACCGGGGAGCTGTTTTTT. The encoded protein is CASSSYTGELFF.

V and J are TRBV7-6 and TRBJ2-7; perhaps D is TRBD1 or TRBD2 (6 bases each). CDR1 and CDR2 from the germline V gene are SGHVS and FNYEAQ. V was trimmed by 2 bases and J by 5 bases, leaving 13 bases between them. This CDR3 has 14 amino acids. The CDR3 nucleotides read TGTGCCAGCAGCTTAAGGGGGGCTGGGAACGAGCAGTACTTC. It specifies CASSLRGAGNEQYF.

The chain uses TRBV29-1 and TRBJ2-7, with TRBD2 matching over 7 bases. V dropped 8 bases and J dropped 1; count of bases not matched to a gene: 8. The CDR3 is 13 amino acids. The germline V gene has CDR1 SQVTM and CDR2 ANQGSEA. The CDR3 region is CSIQSGTSYEQYF. The DNA for the CDR3 is TGCAGCATTCAGAGCGGGACTTCCTACGAGCAGTACTTC.

The genes are TRBV28 and TRBJ2-1; 9 bases match TRBD2. J gave up 1 base and V 3 bases, and 10 bases lay outside the gene matches. The CDR3 runs 18 residues. The germline V gene encodes CDR1 MDHEN and CDR2 SYDVKM. CDR3 sequence reads: CASSFPTLTSGSYNEQFF. The CDR3 DNA sequence: TGTGCCAGCAGTTTTCCAACCCTGACTAGCGGATCCTACAATGAGCAGTTCTTC.

About this clone: Other DNA sequences of this sample code for an identical CDR3. This chain joins TRBV5-1 and TRBJ2-2, with a tentative D call TRBD2 (6 bases). Trimming left V 2 bases short and J 1 base short, with 9 bases between. Germline CDR1 SGHRS, CDR2 YFSETQ. The CDR3 is made up of 15 amino acids. The CDR3 DNA sequence: TGCGCCAGCAGCTTTAGCGGCAAGAACACCGGGGAGCTGTTTTTT. It translates to CASSFSGKNTGELFF.

The chain carries TRBV27 and TRBJ2-7, with D possibly TRBD1 on 5 matching bases. The length of the CDR3 is 15 residues. Germline V gene lookup returns CDR1 MNHEY and CDR2 SMNVEV (reference sequence). Trimming took off 5 bases at V and 0 bases at J, with 14 bases between the two ends. In nucleotides, the CDR3 is TGTGCCAGCAGTCCAATTAGGGGTGGCTCCTACGAGCAGTACTTC. Its translation is CASSPIRGGSYEQYF.